This is a list of T cell receptor beta chains from one sample in a study of blood T cell repertoires in COVID-19. TCRdb keeps only in-frame clones here, not all; method: immunoSEQ multiplex PCR. The sample yields 200,000 or so clones, around 82% seen once. The source material was PBMCs or T cells enriched from blood (not recorded which). These receptors all stem from a woman between 35 and 50 years old with acute COVID-19. CDR3s include the opening cysteine and the closing phenylalanine or tryptophan. A D gene is named only where the DNA matches it firmly. The listing skips clone size in some rows; elsewhere it reads once, few, many or a size class.

J | V | D | size | CDR3 | DNA
TRBJ2-1 | TRBV11-2 | TRBD1 | once | CASSLGFLDRELF | TGTGCCAGCAGCTTAGGGTTTCTGGACAGGGAGCTCTTC
TRBJ2-5 | TRBV11-3 | . | . | CASSRASVSGETQYF | TGTGCCAGCAGCCGAGCTAGTGTCTCGGGGGAGACCCAGTACTTC
TRBJ2-7 | TRBV28 | TRBD2 | . | CASSRPTGGTHEQYF | TGTGCCAGCAGTCGCCCAACGGGGGGAACCCACGAGCAGTACTTC
TRBJ2-3 | TRBV6-5 | . | . | CASSYSAGRMDTQYF | TGTGCCAGCAGTTACTCGGCGGGAAGGATGGATACGCAGTATTTT
TRBJ1-2 | TRBV6-6 | . | . | CASSPPGDHGYGYTF | TGTGCCAGCAGCCCCCCGGGGGATCACGGCTATGGCTACACCTTC
TRBJ1-3 | TRBV4-2 | . | few | CASSQEAARLSGNTIYF | TGTGCCAGCAGCCAAGAAGCGGCGAGACTCTCTGGAAACACCATATATTTT
TRBJ2-5 | TRBV19 | . | . | CASLGKFQETQYF | TGTGCCAGCCTCGGGAAATTTCAAGAGACCCAGTACTTC
TRBJ1-2 | TRBV25-1 | TRBD1 | . | CASIRQGWLRGGYTF | TGTGCCAGCATCAGACAGGGGTGGCTTAGGGGCGGCTACACCTTC
TRBJ1-5 | TRBV7-2 | . | . | CASSLGLNNQPQHF | TGTGCCAGCAGCTTAGGACTGAACAATCAGCCCCAGCATTTT
TRBJ1-5 | TRBV5-6 | TRBD1 | . | CASSFGQAYQPQHF | TGTGCCAGCAGTTTTGGACAGGCTTATCAGCCCCAGCATTTT
TRBJ2-7 | TRBV28 | TRBD2 | few | CASSPSGPPSYEQYF | TGTGCCAGCAGTCCTAGCGGCCCACCCTCCTACGAGCAGTACTTC
TRBJ1-1 | TRBV5-1 | TRBD1 | . | CASSQDRGNTEAFF | TGCGCCAGCAGCCAAGACAGGGGGAACACTGAAGCTTTCTTT
TRBJ2-7 | TRBV6-5 | . | . | CASSGGTASYEQYF | TGTGCCAGCAGCGGCGGGACAGCCTCCTACGAGCAGTACTTC
TRBJ1-5 | TRBV30 | . | once | CAWSSGHSNQPQHF | TGTGCCTGGAGTTCAGGGCATAGCAATCAGCCCCAGCATTTT
TRBJ1-6 | TRBV11-1 | . | few | CASSYGTPNSPLHF | TGTGCCAGCAGCTACGGGACACCGAATTCACCCCTCCACTTT
TRBJ1-6 | TRBV9 | . | . | CASSKAGQGNSPLHF | TGTGCCAGCTCTAAGGCAGGGCAGGGGAACTCACCCCTCCACTTT
TRBJ1-3 | TRBV5-4 | . | . | CASSLYGVAGNTIYF | TGTGCCAGCAGCCTCTACGGAGTAGCTGGAAACACCATATATTTT
TRBJ2-3 | TRBV10-2 | TRBD2 | once | CASRPSAGGRADTQYF | TGCGCCAGCAGACCGTCTGCGGGGGGGCGGGCAGATACGCAGTATTTT
TRBJ2-5 | TRBV19 | . | . | CASSPYSTSQETQYF | TGTGCCAGTAGTCCCTACTCGACAAGCCAAGAGACCCAGTACTTC
TRBJ2-1 | TRBV5-1 | TRBD2 | . | CASSLAGGNNEQFF | TGCGCCAGCAGCCTAGCGGGGGGGAACAATGAGCAGTTCTTC
TRBJ1-5 | TRBV19 | . | few | CASSGKITGVNQPQHF | TGTGCCAGTAGTGGTAAAATAACAGGAGTCAATCAGCCCCAGCATTTT
TRBJ2-5 | TRBV11-3 | . | . | CASSLAGRGGETQYF | TGTGCCAGCAGCTTAGCGGGGCGGGGTGGGGAGACCCAGTACTTC
TRBJ1-2 | TRBV24-1 | TRBD1 | . | CATSDGQGEGDTF | TGTGCCACCAGTGATGGACAGGGAGAGGGGGACACCTTC
TRBJ2-7 | TRBV10-3 | TRBD1 | . | CAISNRDSSYEQYF | TGTGCCATCAGTAACCGGGACAGCTCCTACGAGCAGTACTTC
TRBJ1-5 | TRBV28 | . | . | CASSSSLGDQPQHF | TGTGCCAGCAGTTCCTCCCTCGGAGATCAGCCCCAGCATTTT
TRBJ2-5 | TRBV5-1 | . | few | CASSLAGREAETQYF | TGCGCCAGCAGCTTGGCTGGCAGGGAGGCAGAGACCCAGTACTTC
TRBJ1-2 | TRBV11-2 | . | . | CASSLDLTGNGYTF | TGTGCCAGCAGCTTAGACCTTACAGGGAACGGCTACACCTTC
TRBJ1-5 | TRBV11-2 | . | . | CASSLGGRGSNQPQHF | TGTGCCAGCAGCTTAGGAGGGCGGGGGAGCAATCAGCCCCAGCATTTT
TRBJ2-2 | TRBV18 | . | . | CASSPDSKNTGELFF | TGTGCCAGCTCACCAGACTCAAAGAACACCGGGGAGCTGTTTTTT
TRBJ2-5 | TRBV27 | TRBD2 | . | CASSLNSGGGLGTQYF | TGTGCCAGCAGTCTCAACAGCGGGGGGGGCCTGGGGACCCAGTACTTC
TRBJ2-3 | TRBV19 | . | few | CASSIRADTDTQYF | TGTGCCAGTAGTATCAGGGCAGACACAGATACGCAGTATTTT
TRBJ1-6 | TRBV28 | TRBD1 | once | CASSDGGQGGFGYNSPLHF | TGTGCCAGCAGTGACGGGGGACAGGGAGGGTTCGGCTATAATTCACCCCTCCACTTT
TRBJ2-3 | TRBV6-4 | TRBD2 | medium-sized | CASSGLAGGPDTQYF | TGTGCCAGCAGTGGACTAGCGGGGGGGCCAGATACGCAGTATTTT
TRBJ1-1 | TRBV19 | . | . | CASSIHRQNTEAFF | TGTGCCAGTAGTATCCACAGGCAGAACACTGAAGCTTTCTTT
TRBJ1-1 | TRBV19 | . | . | CASLHRAGRGNTEAFF | TGTGCCAGTTTACACAGGGCAGGGAGGGGGAACACTGAAGCTTTCTTT
TRBJ1-1 | TRBV19 | TRBD1 | . | CASSMTGLRDTEAFF | TGTGCCAGTAGTATGACAGGGCTTCGGGACACTGAAGCTTTCTTT
TRBJ1-1 | TRBV6-1 | . | . | CASSERGDSEAFF | TGTGCCAGCAGTGAAAGGGGCGATTCTGAAGCTTTCTTT
TRBJ2-3 | TRBV19 | TRBD2 | few | CASTGRLAGGTDTQYF | TGTGCCAGTACGGGCAGACTAGCGGGGGGAACAGATACGCAGTATTTT
TRBJ1-3 | TRBV29-1 | . | . | CSVSGHRGPGSGNTIYF | TGCAGCGTCTCGGGACACCGGGGTCCTGGCTCTGGAAACACCATATATTTT
TRBJ1-5 | TRBV19 | TRBD1 | . | CASSNTGEGQPQHF | TGTGCCAGTAGTAATACAGGGGAAGGGCAGCCCCAGCATTTT
TRBJ1-2 | TRBV18 | TRBD1 | . | CASSPNRDVGQGGYTF | TGTGCCAGCTCACCTAATCGGGACGTTGGACAGGGGGGCTACACCTTC
TRBJ1-2 | TRBV19 | . | . | CASSILGRGNYGYTF | TGTGCCAGTAGTATTTTGGGCAGGGGCAACTATGGCTACACCTTC
TRBJ2-2 | TRBV9 | . | once | CASTTTPGGPNTGELFF | TGTGCCAGCACCACTACTCCGGGCGGGCCGAACACCGGGGAGCTGTTTTTT
TRBJ1-2 | TRBV6-4 | . | once | CASSDSADGNSNYGYTF | TGTGCCAGCAGTGATAGCGCTGACGGTAACTCTAACTATGGCTACACCTTC
TRBJ2-3 | TRBV6-5 | TRBD2 | . | CASNRLAGGTDTQYF | TGTGCCAGCAACAGACTAGCGGGGGGAACAGATACGCAGTATTTT
TRBJ2-7 | TRBV12-3/TRBV12-4 | . | . | CASSLDPREEQYF | TGTGCCAGCAGTTTGGATCCCCGGGAAGAGCAGTACTTC
TRBJ1-2 | TRBV5-4 | TRBD1 | . | CASSWRGQGGYGYTF | TGTGCCAGCAGCTGGCGCGGACAGGGTGGCTATGGCTACACCTTC
TRBJ1-4 | TRBV18 | TRBD1 | . | CASSPEAQGNSEKLFF | TGTGCCAGCTCACCAGAAGCACAGGGGAATTCGGAAAAACTGTTTTTT
TRBJ1-1 | TRBV5-4 | . | . | CASSLGLQGTEAFF | TGTGCCAGCAGCTTGGGGCTTCAGGGAACTGAAGCTTTCTTT
TRBJ1-1 | TRBV6-5 | . | . | CASTGGRGATEAFF | TGTGCCAGCACGGGGGGTCGGGGGGCCACTGAAGCTTTCTTT
TRBJ2-3 | TRBV7-9 | . | . | CASSLEGATDTQYF | TGTGCCAGCAGCTTGGAGGGGGCAACAGATACGCAGTATTTT
TRBJ2-5 | TRBV11-2 | . | . | CASSPHVETQYF | TGTGCCAGCAGCCCCCATGTGGAGACCCAGTACTTC
TRBJ2-5 | TRBV10-3 | TRBD2 | . | CAISGGTSEPQETQYF | TGTGCCATCAGTGGTGGGACTAGCGAGCCCCAAGAGACCCAGTACTTC
TRBJ2-5 | TRBV7-5 | . | . | CARSCPRTGQETQYF | TGTGCCAGAAGCTGCCCTCGGACAGGCCAAGAGACCCAGTACTTC
TRBJ2-2 | TRBV10-1 | . | . | CASSEYGKDTGELFF | TGCGCCAGCAGTGAGTACGGGAAGGACACCGGGGAGCTGTTTTTT
TRBJ1-1 | TRBV19 | TRBD1 | . | CASSLGQKNTEAFF | TGTGCCAGTAGTTTGGGACAGAAGAACACTGAAGCTTTCTTT
TRBJ2-5 | TRBV7-8 | . | . | CASSLGILDSTQETQYF | TGTGCCAGCAGCTTAGGAATCCTGGACTCAACGCAAGAGACCCAGTACTTC
TRBJ2-5 | TRBV5-8 | TRBD1 | . | CASSSGQGTVETQYF | TGTGCCAGCAGCTCCGGACAGGGCACAGTGGAGACCCAGTACTTC